This entry lists 32 T cell receptor beta chains sequenced from one sample in a study of cytomegalovirus exposure and HLA in healthy donors. The PCR made use of 60 Vbeta and 13 Jbeta primers. Sequencing used immunoSEQ multiplex PCR; TCRdb keeps in-frame clones, though not all of them. The sample records about 160,000 clones, roughly four fifths being singletons. Sequencing used PBMCs. The source is a woman aged 40 to 55 in good health and CMV-seronegative.

The V call is TRBV4-1, the J call TRBJ2-5; D remains unclear. The V end lost 0 bases, the J end lost 1 base, and 12 bases lay between the germline ends. CDR1 is MGHRA, CDR2 YSYEKL, per germline. The CDR3 totals 16 residues. In DNA, the CDR3 is TGCGCCAGCAGCCAAGATGCTCCTGGGCCCCAAGAGACCCAGTACTTC. Protein product: CASSQDAPGPQETQYF.

The chain uses TRBV30 and TRBJ2-7; TRBD1 matches 8 bases. From germline, CDR1 is GTSNPN and CDR2 SVGIG (reference sequence). With 1 base clipped from V and 8 bases from J, the junction kept 13 bases outside the gene matches. The CDR3 has 15 residues. The CDR3 sequence is CAWSAPWTGSTQQYF. CDR3 nucleotide sequence: TGTGCCTGGAGTGCGCCTTGGACAGGGTCTACGCAGCAGTACTTC.

J is TRBJ1-1 and V is TRBV28; 12 bases fit TRBD1. Germline lookup yields CDR1 MDHEN and CDR2 SYDVKM. The CDR3 has 14 amino acids. Unmatched junction bases numbered 2, after V lost 5 bases and J lost 4 bases. The CDR3 nucleotides are TGTGCCAGCAGTGGGACAGGGGGCTTCACTGAAGCTTTCTTT. Its translation is CASSGTGGFTEAFF.

The chain joins TRBV5-1 to TRBJ2-1, with D possibly TRBD1 on 5 matching bases. Germline V lookup: CDR1 SGHRS, CDR2 YFSETQ. This CDR3 has 12 residues. Trimming took 4 bases from V and 12 from J, leaving 14 bases between them. The CDR3 nucleotides read TGCGCCAGCAGCCCGGAAGGGGATAGGCAGTTCTTC. Translation: CASSPEGDRQFF.

The chain links TRBV5-5 to TRBJ1-1; D is uncertain. This CDR3 spans 14 amino acids. CDR1 and CDR2 (germline): SGHKS, YYEKEE (reference sequence). V was pared by 0 bases and J by 1 base, with 7 bases between. This CDR3 reads CASSLGSGNTEAFF. DNA for the CDR3: TGTGCCAGCAGCTTGGGATCCGGGAACACTGAAGCTTTCTTT.

The chain links TRBV7-3 to TRBJ2-1; weak D call: TRBD2 (6 bases). V was cut by 3 bases and J by 5 bases, with 11 bases left in between. This CDR3 is 14 amino acids long. Looked up from germline, CDR1 is SGHTA and CDR2 is FQGTGA. Here the CDR3 DNA reads TGTGCCAGCAGCTTTCTCGCGGGGCACAATGAGCAGTTCTTC. Translated, it gives CASSFLAGHNEQFF. Full variable domain (missing parts from reference TRBV7-3 and TRBJ2-1): GAGVSQTPSNKVTEKGKYVELRCDPISGHTALYWYRQSLGQGPEFLIYFQGTGAADDSGLPNDRFFAVRPEGSVSTLKIQRTERGDSAVYLCASSFLAGHNEQFFGPGTRLTVL.

V usage is TRBV7-2 and J usage is TRBJ2-3; 11 bases line up with TRBD2. The V segment lost 6 bases and the J segment 6 bases; nucleotides outside the gene matches: 8. Germline V lookup: CDR1 SGHTA, CDR2 FQGNSA. The CDR3 spans 15 residues. As DNA, the CDR3 is TGTGCCAGCAGGGGGGCGCTAGCGGGAGGCGATACGCAGTATTTT. This translates into CASRGALAGGDTQYF.

The J gene is TRBJ1-2, the V gene TRBV28; 7 bases are shared with TRBD1. Trimming cost V 2 bases and J 4 bases; bases outside gene matches: 1. Germline loops: CDR1 MDHEN, CDR2 SYDVKM. The CDR3 runs 13 residues. CDR3 DNA: TGTGCCAGCAGTTTAAAGGGGGCCTATGGCTACACCTTC. This encodes CASSLKGAYGYTF.

This sequence joins TRBV6-5 and TRBJ2-5; TRBD1 agrees at 9 bases. The germline CDR1 and CDR2 sequences are MNHEY and SVGAGI. CDR3 size: 16 residues. Trimming cost V 0 bases and J 1 base; bases outside gene matches: 3. CDR3 loop: CASSYSAGQGQETQYF. Written as DNA, the CDR3 is TGTGCCAGCAGTTACTCGGCGGGACAGGGCCAAGAGACCCAGTACTTC.

The rearrangement joins TRBV27 to TRBJ2-3, with D possibly TRBD1 on 5 matching bases. The CDR3 contains 14 residues. V dropped 6 bases and J dropped 6 bases, with 16 bases sitting between them. The germline V gene has CDR1 MNHEY and CDR2 SMNVEV (reference sequence). The CDR3 coding sequence is TGTGCCAGCAGCCCCTGGGGCTCGGATGATACGCAGTATTTT. As protein: CASSPWGSDDTQYF.

The chain recombines TRBV27 with TRBJ2-3; 13 bases match TRBD2. The CDR3 sequence is 13 residues long. The V segment lost 2 bases and the J segment 15 bases; nucleotides outside the gene matches: 5. The germline CDR1 and CDR2 sequences are MNHEY and SMNVEV (reference sequence). DNA for the CDR3: TGTGCCAGCAGTTTAATGACTAGCGGGAGGACCTATTTT. Translating gives CASSLMTSGRTYF.

The V and J genes are TRBV11-3 and TRBJ1-4; the D is unclear. CDR1 and CDR2 from the germline V gene are SGHNT and YENEEA. Trimming removed 3 bases at V and 6 bases at J, with 11 bases between. The CDR3 runs to 14 residues. The CDR3 DNA is TGTGCCAGCAGCTTCGGGAGCTCTTATGAAAAACTGTTTTTT. Amino acid sequence: CASSFGSSYEKLFF.

The chain recombines TRBV5-6 with TRBJ2-1; D unclear. Germline values: CDR1 SGHDT, CDR2 YYEEEE. CDR3 length: 12 amino acids. V dropped 0 bases and J dropped 12 bases, with 10 bases sitting between them. The CDR3 DNA reads as TGTGCCAGCAGCTTGGATCGGAGAAGGCAGTTCTTC. Its translation is CASSLDRRRQFF.

The chain joins TRBV27 to TRBJ2-2; 13 bases fit TRBD2. Germline V gene data show CDR1 as MNHEY and CDR2 as SMNVEV (reference sequence). V lost 7 bases and J lost 9; bases outside the gene matches: 17. The CDR3 sequence is 18 residues long. This CDR3 is CASISRLGTSGVGRELFF. Here the CDR3 DNA reads TGTGCCAGCATCTCAAGGTTGGGGACTAGCGGGGTAGGAAGGGAGCTGTTTTTT.

The chain combines TRBV19 with TRBJ2-7; 8 nucleotides match TRBD1. V was pared by 8 bases and J by 2 bases, with 14 bases of the junction left unmatched. CDR1 is LNHDA, CDR2 SQIVND, per germline (reference sequence). This CDR3 region has 16 residues. The CDR3 nucleotides read TGTGCCAGTCTTCCTCCCGGGACAGGTAACACCTACGAGCAGTACTTC. It yields the protein CASLPPGTGNTYEQYF. Drawing the rest from reference TRBV19 and TRBJ2-7, the complete variable domain is DGGITQSPKYLFRKEGQNVTLSCEQNLNHDAMYWYRQDPGQGLRLIYYSQIVNDFQKGDIAEGYSVSREKKESFPLTVTSAQKNPTAFYLCASLPPGTGNTYEQYFGPGTRLTVT.

The V gene is TRBV28, the J gene TRBJ1-4; D is unclear. Per germline, CDR1 MDHEN and CDR2 SYDVKM. The CDR3 consists of 14 residues. Trimming pared 8 bases from V and 8 bases from J, leaving 18 bases between. CDR3 in DNA: TGTGCCAGCGGTGGAGGAGGGAGACGGGAAAAACTGTTTTTT. Amino acids: CASGGGGRREKLFF.

In this sample, this clone turned up a few times. The chain carries TRBV19 and TRBJ2-5; TRBD2 might be the D (6 bases). Trimming cost V 11 bases and J 2 bases, with 18 bases left between them. CDR1 and CDR2 (germline): LNHDA, SQIVND (reference sequence). The length of the CDR3 is 14 residues. This chain's CDR3 is CASSQLAAQETQYF. DNA of the CDR3: TGTGCCTCGTCCCAGTTAGCGGCTCAAGAGACCCAGTACTTC.

The V and J genes are TRBV11-2 and TRBJ2-1; TRBD2 matches at 11 bases. Trimming removed 1 base from V and 8 bases from J; junction bases left unmatched: 4. CDR1 is SGHAT and CDR2 is FQNNGV in the germline V gene. The CDR3 spans 15 residues. The CDR3 region is CASSLGSGRAYEQFF. The CDR3 bases are TGTGCCAGCAGCTTAGGTAGCGGGAGGGCTTATGAGCAGTTCTTC.

The rearrangement links TRBV2 to TRBJ1-1; TRBD1 agrees at 7 bases. The V gene's germline CDR1 is SNHLY and CDR2 FYNNEI. V lost 1 base to trimming and J lost 4 bases; unmatched junction nucleotides: 6. The CDR3 sequence is 15 residues long. The CDR3 region has the DNA TGTGCCAGCAGTGAAGGAACAGGGGATCGCACTGAAGCTTTCTTT. Residues: CASSEGTGDRTEAFF.

The rearrangement uses TRBV28 and TRBJ1-2; weak D call: TRBD1 (6 bases). This CDR3 region has 15 residues. Trimming took off 6 bases at V and 5 bases at J, with 19 bases between the two ends. Germline V gene sequence: CDR1 MDHEN, CDR2 SYDVKM. The CDR3 is CASSSPSDSGYGYTF. DNA of the CDR3: TGTGCCAGCAGCTCCCCCTCGGACAGTGGGTATGGCTACACCTTC.

Regarding this clone: Other DNA sequences in the sample encode the same CDR3. The CDR3 nucleotides read TGTGCCTGGAGTCGTCAAGGAGACACTGAAGCTTTCTTT. Amino acid sequence: CAWSRQGDTEAFF. The chain couples TRBV30 to TRBJ1-1; D call uncertain. Trimming took 2 bases from V and 3 from J, leaving 10 bases between them. CDR3 size: 13 residues. Germline lookup yields CDR1 GTSNPN and CDR2 SVGIG (reference sequence).

The chain carries TRBV18 and TRBJ2-7; 10 bases align to TRBD2. The CDR3 spans 15 residues. Trimming took 3 bases from V and 5 from J; bases not matched to a gene: 7. Germline V gene sequence: CDR1 KGHSH, CDR2 LQKENI. The CDR3 region is CASSPASGSYHEQYF. Here the CDR3 DNA reads TGTGCCAGCTCACCTGCTAGCGGGAGTTACCACGAGCAGTACTTC.

The table lists this clone with a count of one. V and J are TRBV30 and TRBJ1-4, with 7 bases aligning to TRBD1. Germline CDR1 is GTSNPN and CDR2 is SVGIG (reference sequence). Trimming at V came to 1 base and at J to 13 bases, leaving 9 bases not matched to a gene. CDR3 length: 13 residues. In DNA form, the CDR3 reads TGTGCCTGGAGTGCCGGACAGGAGTCGGGACTGTTTTTT. This sequence encodes CAWSAGQESGLFF.

The chain carries TRBV28 and TRBJ1-4; 7 bases agree with TRBD1. Germline V gene sequence: CDR1 MDHEN, CDR2 SYDVKM. This CDR3 spans 14 amino acids. V lost 5 bases to trimming and J lost 9 bases; unmatched junction nucleotides: 9. The chain's CDR3 is CASSPPGQTKKLFF. In DNA, the CDR3 is TGTGCCAGCAGTCCTCCGGGACAGACTAAAAAACTGTTTTTT.

The rearrangement joins TRBV5-1 to TRBJ2-2; TRBD1 matches at 7 bases. The J segment lost 7 bases and the V segment lost 3 bases, leaving 9 bases of the junction unmatched. This CDR3 is 15 amino acids long. Per the germline V gene, CDR1 is SGHRS and CDR2 is YFSETQ. In DNA, the CDR3 is TGCGCCAGCAGCTCCAATAACAGGGGCTACGGGGAGCTGTTTTTT. Its protein is CASSSNNRGYGELFF.

For the CDR3, the DNA is TGCGCCAGCAGCCCCCAAGCGGGGACTAGCGGGAGAGCAGATACGCAGTATTTT. Its translation: CASSPQAGTSGRADTQYF. This sequence joins TRBV5-1 and TRBJ2-3, with 14 bases identical to TRBD2. The CDR3 loop spans 18 amino acids. The V and J ends lost 4 bases and 4 bases, in that order; junction bases with no gene match: 11. Germline lookup yields CDR1 SGHRS and CDR2 YFSETQ.

This clone was counted between two and nine times. In nucleotides, the CDR3 is TGTGCCAGCAGCTTGGCGGGGATCTCTAATGAAAAACTGTTTTTT. Protein: CASSLAGISNEKLFF. The gene calls are TRBV7-8 and TRBJ1-4; D is undetermined. The CDR3 runs 15 residues. The V gene's germline CDR1 is SGHVS and CDR2 FQNEAQ. Trimming cost V 3 bases and J 3 bases, with 11 bases left between them.

The J gene is TRBJ2-7, the V gene TRBV19, with D possibly TRBD2 on 6 matching bases. The V gene lost 3 bases and the J gene lost 2 bases, with 17 bases spanning the gap. CDR3 length: 16 residues. CDR1 and CDR2 (germline): LNHDA, SQIVND (reference sequence). CDR3 loop: CASSIYIREKPYEQYF. In DNA, the CDR3 is TGTGCCAGTAGTATCTACATACGGGAGAAACCCTACGAGCAGTACTTC.

The V and J genes are TRBV14 and TRBJ1-2; 9 positions agree with TRBD1. The CDR3 runs 14 residues. Germline CDR1 reads SGHDN; CDR2 reads FVKESK. Trimming removed 3 bases from V and 6 bases from J; junction bases left unmatched: 5. The CDR3 sequence: CASSHTGGNHGYTF. DNA of the CDR3: TGTGCCAGCAGCCACACAGGGGGCAATCATGGCTACACCTTC.

The chain combines TRBV30 with TRBJ1-1; TRBD1 might be the D (5 bases). This CDR3 has 13 residues. With 5 bases removed from V and 2 bases from J, the gap between germline ends came to 12 bases. CDR1 and CDR2 (germline): GTSNPN, SVGIG (reference sequence). CDR3: CAWGRDFNTEAFF. In DNA form, the CDR3 reads TGTGCCTGGGGCAGGGACTTCAACACTGAAGCTTTCTTT.

The chain's CDR3 is CASSFPFNEQFF. CDR3 in DNA: TGTGCCAGTAGTTTTCCTTTCAATGAGCAGTTCTTC. The V gene is TRBV19, the J gene TRBJ2-1; unclear D gene. CDR1 and CDR2 (germline): LNHDA, SQIVND (reference sequence). This CDR3 contains 12 residues. Deletions cut 5 bases from V and 6 bases from J, with 8 bases between.

The CDR3 here is CASSLPNGLAHYEQYF. CDR3 bases: TGTGCCAGCAGTCTCCCTAATGGACTAGCCCACTACGAGCAGTACTTC. The V gene is TRBV2, the J gene TRBJ2-7; 8 bases agree with TRBD2. The CDR3 covers 16 residues. V shed 5 bases, J shed 3 bases, and the junction held 12 bases outside the gene matches. The germline gives CDR1 SNHLY, CDR2 FYNNEI.